This TCR beta chain came from a study of metastatic and nonmetastatic thyroid tumors. Study-level information: Across blood and tumor or nodule tissue, repertoires from malignant and benign thyroid patients were compared with one another.

TCRdb redid the clone calls on the PCR reads using MiXCR. The data contain roughly 40,000 clones, about 15% of them seen just once; the ten biggest clones take up about 3.8%. Each patient came to thyroid surgery without any prior treatment (of any kind). Only a few counts were recorded for this clone. The V and J ends lost 3 bases and 4 bases respectively, with 15 bases between them. This CDR3 comprises 15 residues. The origin of this receptor is a female donor with papillary thyroid cancer or a benign thyroid nodule (not recorded which). Some clones in this sample may be carry-over from other donors' samples. Sequencing used blood. The chain has TRBV12-3 or TRBV12-4 and TRBJ1-2, with D uncertain. The chain's CDR3 is CASSFGRIKTYGYTF. The CDR3, as DNA: TGTGCCAGCAGTTTCGGCAGGATCAAGACCTATGGCTACACCTTC.